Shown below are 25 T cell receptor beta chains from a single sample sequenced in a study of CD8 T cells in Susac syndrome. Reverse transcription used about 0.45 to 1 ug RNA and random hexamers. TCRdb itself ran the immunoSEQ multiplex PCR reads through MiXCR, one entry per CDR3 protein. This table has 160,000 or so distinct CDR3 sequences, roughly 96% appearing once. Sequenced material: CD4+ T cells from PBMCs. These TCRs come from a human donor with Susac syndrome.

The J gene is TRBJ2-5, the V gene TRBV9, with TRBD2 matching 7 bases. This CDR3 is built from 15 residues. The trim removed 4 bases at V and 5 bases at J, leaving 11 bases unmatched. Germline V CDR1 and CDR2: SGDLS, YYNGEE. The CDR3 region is CASSPRTRSRETQYF. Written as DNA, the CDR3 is TGTGCCAGCAGCCCCCGGACTAGATCGAGGGAGACCCAGTACTTC.

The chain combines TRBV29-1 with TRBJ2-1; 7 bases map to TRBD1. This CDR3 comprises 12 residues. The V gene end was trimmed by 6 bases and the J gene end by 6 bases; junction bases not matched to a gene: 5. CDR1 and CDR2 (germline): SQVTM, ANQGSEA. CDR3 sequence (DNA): TGCAGCGTGCAGGGACAGATCAATGAGCAGTTCTTC. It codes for CSVQGQINEQFF.

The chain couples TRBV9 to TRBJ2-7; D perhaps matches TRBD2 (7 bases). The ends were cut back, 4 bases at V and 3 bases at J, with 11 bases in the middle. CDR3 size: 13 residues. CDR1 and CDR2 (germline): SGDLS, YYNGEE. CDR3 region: CASSRGAVYEQYF. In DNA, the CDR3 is TGTGCCAGCAGCCGGGGGGCCGTCTACGAGCAGTACTTC.

The CDR3 sequence: CASSQDLPSADTQYF. CDR3 nucleotide sequence: TGCGCCAGCAGCCAAGACCTCCCCTCGGCAGATACGCAGTATTTT. The chain carries TRBV4-1 and TRBJ2-3; D gene unclear. V lost 0 bases, J lost 4 bases, and 11 bases lay in between. From germline, CDR1 is MGHRA and CDR2 YSYEKL. The CDR3 extends over 15 amino acids.

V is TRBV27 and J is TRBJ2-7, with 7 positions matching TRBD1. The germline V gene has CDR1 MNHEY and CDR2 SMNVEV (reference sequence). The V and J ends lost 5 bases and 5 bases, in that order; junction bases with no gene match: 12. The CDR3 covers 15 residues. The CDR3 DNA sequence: TGTGCCAGCAGTCCAACAGGGGTCCCTCTACACGAGCAGTACTTC. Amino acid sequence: CASSPTGVPLHEQYF.

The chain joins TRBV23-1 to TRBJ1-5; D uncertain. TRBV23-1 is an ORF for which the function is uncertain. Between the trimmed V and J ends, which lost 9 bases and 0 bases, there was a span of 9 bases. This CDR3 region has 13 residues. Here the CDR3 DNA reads TGCGCCAGTTGGGCCTCTAGCAATCAGCCCCAGCATTTT. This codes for CASWASSNQPQHF.

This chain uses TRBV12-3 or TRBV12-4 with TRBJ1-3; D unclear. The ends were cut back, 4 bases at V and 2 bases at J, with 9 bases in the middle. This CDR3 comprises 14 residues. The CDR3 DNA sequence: TGTGCCAGCAGTTCTAGGGTAGCTGGAAACACCATATATTTT. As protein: CASSSRVAGNTIYF.

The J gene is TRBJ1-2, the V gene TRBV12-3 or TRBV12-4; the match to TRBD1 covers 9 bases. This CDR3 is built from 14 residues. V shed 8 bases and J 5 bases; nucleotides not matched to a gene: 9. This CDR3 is CASRPPGQGYGYTF. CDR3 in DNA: TGTGCCAGCCGTCCTCCGGGACAGGGTTATGGCTACACCTTC.

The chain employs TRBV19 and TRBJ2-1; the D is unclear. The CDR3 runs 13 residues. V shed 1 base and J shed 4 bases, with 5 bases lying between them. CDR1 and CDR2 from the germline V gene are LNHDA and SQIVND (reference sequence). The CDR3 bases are TGTGCCAGTAGTATAGTTCAGTACAATGAGCAGTTCTTC. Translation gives CASSIVQYNEQFF.

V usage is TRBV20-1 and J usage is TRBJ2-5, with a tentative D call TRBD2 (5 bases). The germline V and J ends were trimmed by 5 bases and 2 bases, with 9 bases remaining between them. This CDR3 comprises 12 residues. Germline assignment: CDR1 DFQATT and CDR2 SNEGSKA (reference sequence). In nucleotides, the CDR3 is TGCAGTGCTCCCCGAGGGCAAGAGACCCAGTACTTC. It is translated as CSAPRGQETQYF.

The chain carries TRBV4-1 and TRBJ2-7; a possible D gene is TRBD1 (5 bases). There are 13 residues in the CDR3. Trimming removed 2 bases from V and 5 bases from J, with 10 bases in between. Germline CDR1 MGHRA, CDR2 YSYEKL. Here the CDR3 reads CASSQRTGDEQYF. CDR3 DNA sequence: TGCGCCAGCAGCCAACGAACAGGAGACGAGCAGTACTTC.

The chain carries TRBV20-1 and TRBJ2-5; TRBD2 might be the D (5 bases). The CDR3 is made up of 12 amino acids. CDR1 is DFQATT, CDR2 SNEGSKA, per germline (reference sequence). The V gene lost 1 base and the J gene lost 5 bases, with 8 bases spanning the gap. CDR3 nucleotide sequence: TGCAGTGCTAGAGGTCCGGGGGAGACCCAGTACTTC. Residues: CSARGPGETQYF.

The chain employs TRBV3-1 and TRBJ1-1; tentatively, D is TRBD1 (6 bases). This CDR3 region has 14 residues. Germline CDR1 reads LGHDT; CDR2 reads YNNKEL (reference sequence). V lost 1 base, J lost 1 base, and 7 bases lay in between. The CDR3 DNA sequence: TGTGCCAGCAGCCAAGGACAGGCGAACACTGAAGCTTTCTTT. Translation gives CASSQGQANTEAFF.

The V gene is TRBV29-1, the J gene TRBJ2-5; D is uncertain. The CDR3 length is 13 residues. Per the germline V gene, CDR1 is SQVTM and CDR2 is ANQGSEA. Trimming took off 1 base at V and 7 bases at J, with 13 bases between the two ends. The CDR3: CSVEGPRSGTQYF. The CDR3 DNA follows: TGCAGCGTTGAAGGACCTCGAAGTGGGACCCAGTACTTC.

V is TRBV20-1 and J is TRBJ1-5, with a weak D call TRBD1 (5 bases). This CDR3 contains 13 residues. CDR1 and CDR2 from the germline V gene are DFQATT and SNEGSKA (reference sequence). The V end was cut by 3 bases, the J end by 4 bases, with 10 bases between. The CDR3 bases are TGCAGTGCTAGTGCTGAGGGGAATCAGCCCCAGCATTTT. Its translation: CSASAEGNQPQHF.

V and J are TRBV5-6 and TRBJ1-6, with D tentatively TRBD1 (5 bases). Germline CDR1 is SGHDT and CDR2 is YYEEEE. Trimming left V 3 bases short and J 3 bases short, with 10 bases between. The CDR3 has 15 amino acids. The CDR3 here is CASSSRAGYNSPLHF. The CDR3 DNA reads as TGTGCCAGCAGCTCCAGGGCAGGCTATAATTCACCCCTCCACTTT.

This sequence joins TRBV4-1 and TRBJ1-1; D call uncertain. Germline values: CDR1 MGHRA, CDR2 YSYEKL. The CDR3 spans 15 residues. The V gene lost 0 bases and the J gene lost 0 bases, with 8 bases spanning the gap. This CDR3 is CASSQERRVNTEAFF. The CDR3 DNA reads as TGCGCCAGCAGCCAAGAGCGAAGGGTGAACACTGAAGCTTTCTTT.

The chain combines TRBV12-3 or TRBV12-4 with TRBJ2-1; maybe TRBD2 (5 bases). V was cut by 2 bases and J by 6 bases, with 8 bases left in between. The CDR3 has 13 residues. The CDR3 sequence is CASSLLAINEQFF. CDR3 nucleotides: TGTGCCAGCAGTTTATTAGCGATCAATGAGCAGTTCTTC.

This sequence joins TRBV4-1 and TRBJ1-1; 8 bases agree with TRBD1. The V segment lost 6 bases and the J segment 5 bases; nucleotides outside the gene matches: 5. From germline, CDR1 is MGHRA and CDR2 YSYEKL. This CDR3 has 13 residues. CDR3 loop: CASRPTGGTEAFF. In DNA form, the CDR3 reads TGCGCCAGCAGACCCACAGGGGGTACTGAAGCTTTCTTT.

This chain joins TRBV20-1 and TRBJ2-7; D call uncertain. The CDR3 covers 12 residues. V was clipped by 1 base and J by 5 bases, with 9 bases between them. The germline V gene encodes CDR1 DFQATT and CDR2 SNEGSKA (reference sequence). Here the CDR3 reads CSARVESHEQYF. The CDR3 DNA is TGCAGTGCTAGAGTGGAGTCCCACGAGCAGTACTTC.

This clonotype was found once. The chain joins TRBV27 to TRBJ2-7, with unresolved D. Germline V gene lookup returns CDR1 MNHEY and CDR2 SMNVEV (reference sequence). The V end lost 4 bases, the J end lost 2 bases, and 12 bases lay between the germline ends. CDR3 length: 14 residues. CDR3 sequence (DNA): TGTGCCAGCAGTTACCGGGCAGTTGCCTACGAGCAGTACTTC. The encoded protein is CASSYRAVAYEQYF.

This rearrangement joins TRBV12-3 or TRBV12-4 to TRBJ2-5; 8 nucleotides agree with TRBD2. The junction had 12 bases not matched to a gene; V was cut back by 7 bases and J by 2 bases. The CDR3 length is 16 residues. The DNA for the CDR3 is TGTGCCAGCATTCCCCGGGGCGGGGGGCGTCAAGAGACCCAGTACTTC. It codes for CASIPRGGGRQETQYF.

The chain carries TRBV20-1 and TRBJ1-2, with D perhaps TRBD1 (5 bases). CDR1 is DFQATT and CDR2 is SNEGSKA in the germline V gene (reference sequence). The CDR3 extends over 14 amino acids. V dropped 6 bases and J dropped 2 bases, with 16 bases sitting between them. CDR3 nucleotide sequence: TGCAGTGCCCAGGGACTAGGAGTCAACTATGGCTACACCTTC. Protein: CSAQGLGVNYGYTF.

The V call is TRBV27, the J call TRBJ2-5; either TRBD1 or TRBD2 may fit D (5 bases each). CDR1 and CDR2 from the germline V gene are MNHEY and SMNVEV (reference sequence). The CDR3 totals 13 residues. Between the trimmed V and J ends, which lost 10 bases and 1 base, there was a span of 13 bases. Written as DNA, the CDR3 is TGTGCCACTCGGGACGGAACCCAAGAGACCCAGTACTTC. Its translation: CATRDGTQETQYF.

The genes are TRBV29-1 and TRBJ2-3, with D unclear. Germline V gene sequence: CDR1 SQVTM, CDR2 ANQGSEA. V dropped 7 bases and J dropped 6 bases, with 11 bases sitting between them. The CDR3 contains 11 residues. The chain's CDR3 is CSGSWGDTQYF. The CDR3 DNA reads TGCAGCGGGAGCTGGGGTGATACGCAGTATTTT.